The T cell receptor (beta chain) under discussion was sequenced for a study of T cell responses to AZD1222 COVID-19 vaccine. Study conclusions and caveats: It should be noted that donors were predominantly white British and more often female, and clonal diversity was possibly underestimated. Mapped onto spike, vaccine-associated CD4 TCRs spanned it and were dominant at 160-218 and 743-854.

A note on this clone: What it recognizes is unknown.

It was second doses at about 4 or about 12 weeks that were pooled. In germline, CDR1 is GTSNPN, CDR2 SVGIG (reference sequence). This CDR3 is 17 amino acids long. V shed 4 bases and J 3 bases; nucleotides not matched to a gene: 14. Clones were read by immunoSEQ multiplex PCR, and TCRdb kept only the in-frame ones, dropping some. The sample carries approximately 130,000 clones, 80% to 90% recorded once. The clonotype originates from an adult who received the AZD1222 COVID-19 vaccine. V usage is TRBV30 and J usage is TRBJ2-1, with 8 bases fitting TRBD2. The input for sequencing was peripheral blood, taken 28 days after the second AZD1222 dose. Written as DNA, the CDR3 is TGTGCCTGGAAGAAGCGGGGGCCCCAACCTAACTACAATGAGCAGTTCTTC. It yields the protein CAWKKRGPQPNYNEQFF.